The rows below give T cell receptor beta chains drawn from one sample of a study of cytomegalovirus exposure and HLA in healthy donors. Sequenced by immunoSEQ multiplex PCR; TCRdb stores in-frame clones only, minus some. The sample shows 170,000 or so clones, 60% to 80% of them seen only once. The specimen was PBMCs. The receptors shown here come from a woman aged 50 to 60 in good health and CMV-seropositive. CDR3s include the opening cysteine and the closing phenylalanine or tryptophan. Each record gives: clone size, V gene, D gene, J gene, CDR3 protein, CDR3 DNA. The D gene is left open where the match is weak. The size field is filled for only some rows; it gives once, few, many or a size class.

clone_size: -; v_call: TRBV15; d_call: -; j_call: TRBJ2-5; cdr3_aa: CATSRGAPGTQYF; cdr3_nt: TGTGCCACCAGCAGAGGGGCCCCAGGGACCCAGTACTTC
clone_size: once; v_call: TRBV4-1; d_call: -; j_call: TRBJ1-2; cdr3_aa: CASSQDRSNYGYTF; cdr3_nt: TGCGCCAGCAGCCAAGATCGAAGCAACTATGGCTACACCTTC
clone_size: -; v_call: TRBV5-1; d_call: TRBD1; j_call: TRBJ1-5; cdr3_aa: CASSLDGQGEPQHF; cdr3_nt: TGCGCCAGCAGCTTGGATGGCCAGGGGGAGCCCCAGCATTTT
clone_size: -; v_call: TRBV5-4; d_call: TRBD1; j_call: TRBJ2-5; cdr3_aa: CASSQGGSGAKETQYF; cdr3_nt: TGTGCCAGCAGCCAAGGGGGCTCAGGGGCTAAAGAGACCCAGTACTTC
clone_size: -; v_call: TRBV15; d_call: TRBD1; j_call: TRBJ1-2; cdr3_aa: CATSREVTGLYGYTF; cdr3_nt: TGTGCCACCAGCAGAGAGGTGACAGGGCTCTATGGCTACACCTTC
clone_size: -; v_call: TRBV5-1; d_call: -; j_call: TRBJ1-1; cdr3_aa: CASSYGERNTEAFF; cdr3_nt: TGCGCCAGCAGCTACGGGGAAAGAAACACTGAAGCTTTCTTT
clone_size: -; v_call: TRBV30; d_call: -; j_call: TRBJ2-3; cdr3_aa: CAWSPPRKISTDTQYF; cdr3_nt: TGTGCCTGGAGTCCCCCTAGGAAAATAAGCACAGATACGCAGTATTTT
clone_size: -; v_call: TRBV2; d_call: TRBD1; j_call: TRBJ2-2; cdr3_aa: CASSADRANAGELFF; cdr3_nt: TGTGCCAGCAGTGCAGACAGGGCGAACGCCGGGGAGCTGTTTTTT
clone_size: -; v_call: TRBV13; d_call: -; j_call: TRBJ2-5; cdr3_aa: CASSFLSASETQYF; cdr3_nt: TGTGCCAGCAGCTTCCTAAGCGCTTCGGAGACCCAGTACTTC
clone_size: -; v_call: TRBV5-1; d_call: TRBD1; j_call: TRBJ2-2; cdr3_aa: CASSPGQGLNTGELFF; cdr3_nt: TGCGCCAGCAGCCCGGGACAGGGGTTGAACACCGGGGAGCTGTTTTTT
clone_size: -; v_call: TRBV6-5; d_call: -; j_call: TRBJ2-1; cdr3_aa: CASSYFIQGYEQFF; cdr3_nt: TGTGCCAGCAGTTATTTTATACAGGGCTATGAGCAGTTCTTC
clone_size: -; v_call: TRBV25-1; d_call: -; j_call: TRBJ2-7; cdr3_aa: CASTRGRGYEQYF; cdr3_nt: TGTGCCAGCACCCGGGGCAGGGGATACGAGCAGTACTTC
clone_size: -; v_call: TRBV7-9; d_call: -; j_call: TRBJ2-5; cdr3_aa: CASSLASGVPYF; cdr3_nt: TGTGCCAGCAGCTTAGCGTCCGGGGTTCCCTACTTC
clone_size: -; v_call: TRBV30; d_call: -; j_call: TRBJ1-2; cdr3_aa: CAWSKGNEGYGYTF; cdr3_nt: TGTGCCTGGAGTAAGGGGAATGAAGGGTATGGCTACACCTTC
clone_size: few; v_call: TRBV5-1; d_call: -; j_call: TRBJ1-2; cdr3_aa: CASSLSTDGYTF; cdr3_nt: TGCGCCAGCAGCTTGAGTACAGATGGCTACACCTTC
clone_size: -; v_call: TRBV15; d_call: TRBD1; j_call: TRBJ1-6; cdr3_aa: CATSRVPGGVSPLHF; cdr3_nt: TGTGCCACCAGCAGAGTACCAGGGGGCGTTTCACCCCTCCACTTT
clone_size: -; v_call: TRBV21-1; d_call: -; j_call: TRBJ1-5; cdr3_aa: CASDKDRANQPQHF; cdr3_nt: TGTGCCAGCGATAAGGACAGGGCCAATCAGCCCCAGCATTTT
clone_size: -; v_call: TRBV18; d_call: -; j_call: TRBJ1-2; cdr3_aa: CASSPGGLRGYTF; cdr3_nt: TGTGCCAGCTCCCCGGGAGGCCTCCGCGGCTACACCTTC
clone_size: few; v_call: TRBV2; d_call: -; j_call: TRBJ2-7; cdr3_aa: CASSVGKSSYEQYF; cdr3_nt: TGTGCCAGCAGTGTCGGTAAAAGCTCCTACGAGCAGTACTTC
clone_size: -; v_call: TRBV14; d_call: -; j_call: TRBJ1-3; cdr3_aa: CASSQGELSGNTIYF; cdr3_nt: TGTGCCAGCAGCCAGGGAGAACTCTCTGGAAACACCATATATTTT
clone_size: -; v_call: TRBV6-5; d_call: -; j_call: TRBJ1-2; cdr3_aa: CASSEMGSYGYTF; cdr3_nt: TGTGCCAGCAGCGAGATGGGGAGCTATGGCTACACCTTC
clone_size: few; v_call: TRBV6-6; d_call: -; j_call: TRBJ2-1; cdr3_aa: CASSPGQGGRNEQFF; cdr3_nt: TGTGCCAGCAGCCCCGGACAGGGAGGGAGAAATGAGCAGTTCTTC
clone_size: -; v_call: TRBV19; d_call: -; j_call: TRBJ2-2; cdr3_aa: CASSRTGELFF; cdr3_nt: TGTGCCAGTAGTCGGACCGGGGAGCTGTTTTTT
clone_size: -; v_call: TRBV7-6; d_call: -; j_call: TRBJ1-5; cdr3_aa: CASSLTLYQPQHF; cdr3_nt: TGTGCCAGCAGCTTAACTTTATATCAGCCCCAGCATTTT
clone_size: -; v_call: TRBV6-5; d_call: TRBD1; j_call: TRBJ1-1; cdr3_aa: CASRKQGARGEAFF; cdr3_nt: TGTGCCAGCAGGAAACAGGGGGCGCGAGGTGAAGCTTTCTTT
clone_size: -; v_call: TRBV5-1; d_call: TRBD2; j_call: TRBJ2-5; cdr3_aa: CASSFMRGGRETQYF; cdr3_nt: TGCGCCAGCAGCTTTATGCGGGGGGGAAGAGAGACCCAGTACTTC
clone_size: -; v_call: TRBV11-2; d_call: -; j_call: TRBJ1-2; cdr3_aa: CASTSTDESYTF; cdr3_nt: TGTGCCAGCACCTCGACAGACGAGAGCTACACCTTC
clone_size: -; v_call: TRBV12-5; d_call: TRBD1; j_call: TRBJ1-4; cdr3_aa: CASGSTQGAGEKLFF; cdr3_nt: TGTGCTAGTGGTTCAACCCAGGGGGCAGGGGAAAAACTGTTTTTT
clone_size: -; v_call: TRBV7-9; d_call: TRBD2; j_call: TRBJ2-5; cdr3_aa: CSSSFPLAGGPGQTQYF; cdr3_nt: TGTTCCAGCAGCTTCCCTCTAGCGGGGGGGCCGGGGCAGACCCAGTACTTC
clone_size: -; v_call: TRBV7-4; d_call: TRBD1; j_call: TRBJ1-5; cdr3_aa: CASSLTGESNQPQHF; cdr3_nt: TGTGCCAGCAGCCTAACAGGGGAAAGCAATCAGCCCCAGCATTTT
clone_size: -; v_call: TRBV11-2; d_call: -; j_call: TRBJ1-1; cdr3_aa: CASSNDWNTEAFF; cdr3_nt: TGTGCCAGCAGCAATGACTGGAACACTGAAGCTTTCTTT
clone_size: -; v_call: TRBV10-3; d_call: TRBD1; j_call: TRBJ1-2; cdr3_aa: CAIRGQGATNYGYTF; cdr3_nt: TGTGCCATCAGGGGACAGGGGGCGACGAACTATGGCTACACCTTC
clone_size: -; v_call: TRBV5-1; d_call: -; j_call: TRBJ2-3; cdr3_aa: CASSPGTDTQYF; cdr3_nt: TGCGCCAGCAGCCCCGGGACAGATACGCAGTATTTT
clone_size: -; v_call: TRBV7-9; d_call: TRBD1; j_call: TRBJ2-5; cdr3_aa: CASSFRDRGRYEETQYF; cdr3_nt: TGTGCCAGCAGTTTCCGGGACAGGGGGCGTTATGAAGAGACCCAGTACTTC
clone_size: few; v_call: TRBV27; d_call: -; j_call: TRBJ2-1; cdr3_aa: CASSYPGGNNEQFF; cdr3_nt: TGTGCCAGCAGTTACCCCGGGGGAAACAATGAGCAGTTCTTC
clone_size: -; v_call: TRBV2; d_call: TRBD2; j_call: TRBJ2-3; cdr3_aa: CASSERLAGGLDTQYF; cdr3_nt: TGTGCCAGCAGTGAACGCCTAGCGGGGGGGTTGGATACGCAGTATTTT
clone_size: -; v_call: TRBV9; d_call: -; j_call: TRBJ1-2; cdr3_aa: CASSETGLYGYTF; cdr3_nt: TGTGCCAGCAGCGAGACAGGTCTCTATGGCTACACCTTC
clone_size: -; v_call: TRBV7-9; d_call: -; j_call: TRBJ2-5; cdr3_aa: CASSFGDKQETQYF; cdr3_nt: TGTGCCAGCAGCTTCGGGGACAAACAAGAGACCCAGTACTTC
clone_size: few; v_call: TRBV28; d_call: TRBD1; j_call: TRBJ1-3; cdr3_aa: CASSSTGTANHSGNTIYF; cdr3_nt: TGTGCCAGCAGTTCCACCGGGACAGCGAACCACTCTGGAAACACCATATATTTT
clone_size: -; v_call: TRBV5-1; d_call: -; j_call: TRBJ2-5; cdr3_aa: CASSLRTETQYF; cdr3_nt: TGCGCCAGCAGCTTACGCACTGAGACCCAGTACTTC
clone_size: -; v_call: TRBV6-1; d_call: TRBD1; j_call: TRBJ1-4; cdr3_aa: CASRWTGGDEKLFF; cdr3_nt: TGTGCCAGCAGGTGGACAGGGGGGGATGAAAAACTGTTTTTT
clone_size: -; v_call: TRBV11-2; d_call: -; j_call: TRBJ1-6; cdr3_aa: CASSSRLENSPLHF; cdr3_nt: TGTGCCAGCAGCTCAAGGTTGGAGAATTCACCCCTCCACTTT
clone_size: -; v_call: TRBV5-6; d_call: TRBD1; j_call: TRBJ2-5; cdr3_aa: CASSLGTGGPETQYF; cdr3_nt: TGTGCCAGCAGCCTTGGGACAGGGGGACCGGAGACCCAGTACTTC